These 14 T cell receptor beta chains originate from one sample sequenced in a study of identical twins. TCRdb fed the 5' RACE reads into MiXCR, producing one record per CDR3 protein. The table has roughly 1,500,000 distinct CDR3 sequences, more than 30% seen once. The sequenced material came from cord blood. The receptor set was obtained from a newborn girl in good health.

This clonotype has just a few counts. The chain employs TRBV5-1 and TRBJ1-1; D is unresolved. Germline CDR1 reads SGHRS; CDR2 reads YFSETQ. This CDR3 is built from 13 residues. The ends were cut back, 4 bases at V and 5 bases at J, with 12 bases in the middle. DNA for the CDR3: TGCGCCAGCAGCCCCCACAGTTCAACTGAAGCTTTCTTT. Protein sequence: CASSPHSSTEAFF.

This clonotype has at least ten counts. CDR3 coding DNA: TGTGCCAGCAGAGCCGGGACCACCCTCTCCTACAATGAGCAGTTCTTC. Protein: CASRAGTTLSYNEQFF. This sequence joins TRBV2 and TRBJ2-1; the D gene could be TRBD1 or TRBD2 (5 bases each). The CDR3 has 16 amino acids. The V gene's germline CDR1 is SNHLY and CDR2 FYNNEI. V gave up 6 bases and J gave up 0 bases, with 15 bases separating them.

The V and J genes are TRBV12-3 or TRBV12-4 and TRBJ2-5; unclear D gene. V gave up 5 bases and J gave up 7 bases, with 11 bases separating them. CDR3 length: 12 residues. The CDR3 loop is CASSLPPGTQYF. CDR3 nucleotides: TGTGCCAGCAGTCTTCCACCGGGGACCCAGTACTTC.

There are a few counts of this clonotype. This CDR3 is CATETRQNQPQHF. The CDR3 DNA reads TGTGCCACAGAAACTAGACAAAATCAGCCCCAGCATTTT. The chain joins TRBV24-1 to TRBJ1-5; D unclear. V was trimmed by 10 bases and J by 4 bases, leaving 13 bases between them. The CDR3 covers 13 residues. CDR1 and CDR2 (germline): KGHDR, SFDVKD.

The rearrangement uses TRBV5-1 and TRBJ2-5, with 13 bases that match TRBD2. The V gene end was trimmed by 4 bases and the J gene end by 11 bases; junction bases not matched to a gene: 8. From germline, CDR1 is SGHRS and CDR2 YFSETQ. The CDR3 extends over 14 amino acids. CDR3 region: CASSAGTSGKVQYF. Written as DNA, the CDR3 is TGCGCCAGCAGCGCCGGGACTAGCGGGAAGGTGCAGTACTTC.

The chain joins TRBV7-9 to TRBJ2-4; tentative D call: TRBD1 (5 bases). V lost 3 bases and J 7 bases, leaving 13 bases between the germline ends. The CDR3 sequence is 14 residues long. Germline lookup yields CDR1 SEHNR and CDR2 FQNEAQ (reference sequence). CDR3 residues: CASSFSGKANIQYF. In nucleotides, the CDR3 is TGTGCCAGCAGCTTCTCAGGGAAAGCCAACATTCAGTACTTC.

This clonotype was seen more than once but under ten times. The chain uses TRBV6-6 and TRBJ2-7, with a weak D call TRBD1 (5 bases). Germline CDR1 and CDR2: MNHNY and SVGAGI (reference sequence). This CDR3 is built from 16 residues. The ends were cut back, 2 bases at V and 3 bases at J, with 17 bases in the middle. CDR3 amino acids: CASSYHGQGPNYEQYF. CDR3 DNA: TGTGCCAGCAGTTACCACGGGCAGGGCCCCAACTACGAGCAGTACTTC.

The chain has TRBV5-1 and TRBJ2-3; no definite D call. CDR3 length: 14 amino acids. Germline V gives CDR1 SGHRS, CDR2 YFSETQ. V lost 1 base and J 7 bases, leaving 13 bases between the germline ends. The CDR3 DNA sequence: TGCGCCAGCAGCTTGTCGGCGCGGTTCTATACGCAGTATTTT. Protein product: CASSLSARFYTQYF.

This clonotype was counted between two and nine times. The CDR3 sequence: CASSVDPGGNIQYF. The CDR3 nucleotides are TGTGCCAGCAGCGTAGATCCAGGGGGCAACATTCAGTACTTC. This chain connects TRBV9 to TRBJ2-4, with 8 bases identical to TRBD1. The trim removed 0 bases at V and 7 bases at J, leaving 3 bases unmatched. CDR1 is SGDLS, CDR2 YYNGEE, per germline. This CDR3 region has 14 residues. Full variable domain (rest looked up from reference TRBV9 and TRBJ2-4): DSGVTQTPKHLITATGQRVTLRCSPRSGDLSVYWYQQSLDQGLQFLIQYYNGEERAKGNILERFSAQQFPDLHSELNLSSLELGDSALYFCASSVDPGGNIQYFGAGTRLSVL.

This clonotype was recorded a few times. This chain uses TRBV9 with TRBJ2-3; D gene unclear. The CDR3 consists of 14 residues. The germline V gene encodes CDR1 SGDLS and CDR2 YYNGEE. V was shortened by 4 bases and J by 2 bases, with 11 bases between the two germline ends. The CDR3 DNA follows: TGTGCCAGCAGCCCCCAAGTGGTCACAGATACGCAGTATTTT. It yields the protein CASSPQVVTDTQYF.

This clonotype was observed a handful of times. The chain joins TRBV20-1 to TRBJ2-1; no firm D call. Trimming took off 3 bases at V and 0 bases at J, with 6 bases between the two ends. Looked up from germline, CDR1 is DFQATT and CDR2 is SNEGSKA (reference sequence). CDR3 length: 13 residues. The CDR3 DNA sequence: TGCAGTGCTAGCCCGGTCTCCTACAATGAGCAGTTCTTC. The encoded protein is CSASPVSYNEQFF.

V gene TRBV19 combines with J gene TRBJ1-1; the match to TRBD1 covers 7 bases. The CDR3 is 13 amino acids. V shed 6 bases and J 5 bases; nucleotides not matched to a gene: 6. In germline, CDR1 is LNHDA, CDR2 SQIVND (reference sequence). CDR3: CASRNTGATEAFF. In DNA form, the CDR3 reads TGTGCCAGTAGGAACACAGGGGCAACTGAAGCTTTCTTT.

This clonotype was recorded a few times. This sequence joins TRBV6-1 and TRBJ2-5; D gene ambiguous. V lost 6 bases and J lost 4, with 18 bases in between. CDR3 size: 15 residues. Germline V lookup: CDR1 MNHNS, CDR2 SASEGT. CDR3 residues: CASSPYRPRRETQYF. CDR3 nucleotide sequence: TGTGCCAGCAGCCCGTATCGCCCACGGCGAGAGACCCAGTACTTC.

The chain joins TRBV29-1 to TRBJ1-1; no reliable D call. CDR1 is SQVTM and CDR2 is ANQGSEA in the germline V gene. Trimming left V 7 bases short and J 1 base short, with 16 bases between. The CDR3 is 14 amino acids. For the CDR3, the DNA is TGCAGCGCCCACCCCAGGTCCACGAACACTGAAGCTTTCTTT. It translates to CSAHPRSTNTEAFF.